Included here is one T cell receptor (beta chain) sequence, with context. For recovered donors of Cohort 3, there were two negative PCRs, clearance, or symptom resolution. The germline CDR1 and CDR2 sequences are SQVTM and ANQGSEA. The V end lost 5 bases, the J end lost 6 bases, and 10 bases lay between the germline ends. This CDR3 is built from 11 residues. This entry is derived from a study of blood T cell repertoires in COVID-19. At the level of the study: Whether acute or convalescent, the COVID-19 samples came from the United States, Italy and Spain.

Measured with immunoSEQ multiplex PCR; TCRdb has only the in-frame clones, and not every one. The sample includes about 130,000 clones, less than 90% of them seen just once. This TCR was recovered from a man younger than 40 who had recovered from COVID-19. V is TRBV29-1 and J is TRBJ1-1; no clear D gene. Sequencing was performed on PBMCs or T cells enriched from blood (not recorded which). The CDR3 bases are TGCAGCGTTCCAGCGGAGGCTGAAGCTTTCTTT. Translating gives CSVPAEAEAFF.